This T cell receptor beta chain originates from a study of control samples from healthy donors and cancer patients. Here immunoSEQ multiplex PCR was the method, and the copy in TCRdb shows in-frame clones only, minus some. The profile covers approximately 60,000 clones, with less than 95% appearing a single time and more than 1% taken by the ten largest. Trimming cost V 4 bases and J 6 bases, with 13 bases left between them. The CDR3 covers 14 residues. Germline V CDR1 and CDR2: LNHDA, SQIVND (reference sequence). This sequence originates from a woman aged 45-65 years with colorectal cancer. Sample: PBMCs. The chain recombines TRBV19 with TRBJ1-5; perhaps TRBD1 as D (5 bases). As DNA, the CDR3 is TGTGCCAGTAGTACGTTGGGCAGGGTTCAGCCCCAGCATTTT. It is translated as CASSTLGRVQPQHF.